A single sample is the source of the 24 T cell receptor beta chains below, sequenced in a study of cytomegalovirus exposure and HLA in healthy donors. The PCR was carried out with 60 Vbeta primers and 13 Jbeta primers. Using immunoSEQ multiplex PCR, the repertoire was profiled, and TCRdb retains in-frame clones only, with some absent. The sample has about 160,000 clones; roughly 80% are singletons. The specimen was PBMCs. The origin of the receptors is a woman under 40 in good health and CMV-seropositive.

The gene calls are TRBV5-4 and TRBJ2-2; TRBD1 might be the D (8 bases). Trimming stripped 6 bases from V and 6 bases from J, with 18 bases between. The CDR3 has 15 residues. From germline, CDR1 is SGHNT and CDR2 YYREEE (reference sequence). CDR3 DNA: TGTGCCAGCACCTTAGTAACAGGGGGGGCCGGGGAGCTGTTTTTT. Amino acid sequence: CASTLVTGGAGELFF.

The genes are TRBV14 and TRBJ1-4; no reliable D call. The V and J ends lost 1 base and 6 bases respectively, with 6 bases between them. This CDR3 is 13 amino acids long. Looked up from germline, CDR1 is SGHDN and CDR2 is FVKESK. The CDR3: CASSQGPHEKLFF. The CDR3 DNA reads as TGTGCCAGCAGCCAAGGGCCTCATGAAAAACTGTTTTTT.

The chain carries TRBV30 and TRBJ2-1; 12 positions match TRBD2. Germline V gives CDR1 GTSNPN, CDR2 SVGIG (reference sequence). V dropped 1 base and J dropped 4; count of bases not matched to a gene: 5. The CDR3 consists of 16 residues. CDR3: CAWSDLGLAGYNEQFF. CDR3 DNA: TGTGCCTGGAGTGATCTAGGACTAGCGGGATACAATGAGCAGTTCTTC.

The chain is built from TRBV4-3 and TRBJ1-2; a possible D gene is TRBD1 (6 bases). The germline gives CDR1 LGHNA, CDR2 YSLEER. V was pared by 3 bases and J by 5 bases, with 19 bases between. The CDR3 totals 16 residues. DNA of the CDR3: TGCGCCAGCAGCCATGACACAGGGCCGGCGCTTTATGGCTACACCTTC. This encodes CASSHDTGPALYGYTF.

This chain uses TRBV16 with TRBJ1-6; 7 bases align to TRBD1. V lost 2 bases, J lost 4 bases, and 2 bases stayed unmatched. The CDR3 runs 15 residues. The V gene's germline CDR1 is KGHSY and CDR2 FQNENV. The CDR3 loop is CASSQPGQYNSPLHF. CDR3 in DNA: TGTGCCAGCAGCCAACCGGGACAGTATAATTCACCCCTCCACTTT. The entire variable domain, with the rest obtained from reference TRBV16 and TRBJ1-6, is as follows: GEEVAQTPKHLVRGEGQKAKLYCAPIKGHSYVFWYQQVLKNEFKFLISFQNENVFDETGMPKERFSAKCLPNSPCSLEIQATKLEDSAVYFCASSQPGQYNSPLHFGNGTRLTVT.

V is TRBV2 and J is TRBJ1-4; 8 bases are shared with TRBD1. Germline loops: CDR1 SNHLY, CDR2 FYNNEI. The CDR3 extends over 14 amino acids. Trimming at V came to 4 bases and at J to 7 bases, leaving 5 bases not matched to a gene. DNA for the CDR3: TGTGCCAGCAGTGGAAACAGGGGGGGTGAAAAACTGTTTTTT. Translating gives CASSGNRGGEKLFF.

The chain employs TRBV5-5 and TRBJ1-2; D is unclear. Trimming pared 0 bases from V and 2 bases from J, leaving 11 bases between. The CDR3 has 15 amino acids. Looked up from germline, CDR1 is SGHKS and CDR2 is YYEKEE (reference sequence). This chain's CDR3 is CASSLEYSMNYGYTF. CDR3 DNA sequence: TGTGCCAGCAGCTTGGAATACTCGATGAACTATGGCTACACCTTC.

This rearrangement joins TRBV30 to TRBJ1-1; possibly TRBD1 for D (6 bases). The V and J ends lost 3 bases and 5 bases respectively, with 13 bases between them. The CDR3 sequence is 13 residues long. In germline, CDR1 is GTSNPN, CDR2 SVGIG (reference sequence). CDR3 bases: TGTGCCTGGAGCGGAGATACAGGGACTGAAGCTTTCTTT. It yields the protein CAWSGDTGTEAFF.

The rearrangement links TRBV30 to TRBJ1-4; TRBD1 might be the D (5 bases). V was cut by 7 bases and J by 4 bases, with 13 bases left in between. The V gene's germline CDR1 is GTSNPN and CDR2 SVGIG (reference sequence). CDR3 size: 13 residues. CDR3: CALQGEGNEKLFF. Here the CDR3 DNA reads TGTGCCTTACAAGGGGAGGGTAATGAAAAACTGTTTTTT.

In this sample, this clone turned up a few times. This sequence joins TRBV7-8 and TRBJ2-7; D ambiguous. The CDR3 totals 13 residues. The germline gives CDR1 SGHVS, CDR2 FQNEAQ. The CDR3 nucleotides read TGTGTTTGCAGGTTAGAGCCGGCCTACGAGCAGTACTTC. Translated: CVCRLEPAYEQYF.

The rearrangement uses TRBV4-2 and TRBJ1-5; D unclear. V shed 1 base and J shed 5 bases, with 6 bases lying between them. This CDR3 has 13 amino acids. CDR1 LGHNA and CDR2 YNFKEQ come from the germline V gene. The CDR3 region is CASSQGPYQPQHF. The DNA for the CDR3 is TGTGCCAGCAGCCAAGGGCCATATCAGCCCCAGCATTTT.

V gene TRBV4-3 combines with J gene TRBJ1-1, with 9 bases fitting TRBD1. Trimming cost V 4 bases and J 12 bases; bases outside gene matches: 9. CDR3 length: 13 residues. Germline CDR1 and CDR2: LGHNA and YSLEER. This CDR3 is CASSRKDGTGTFF. In nucleotides, the CDR3 is TGCGCCAGCAGCCGCAAGGATGGGACAGGGACTTTCTTT.

V is TRBV7-2 and J is TRBJ2-5, with 9 bases matching TRBD1. The J call could be wrong; TRBJ2-7 is a better fit for the DNA end. The CDR3 has 15 residues. Germline V gene data show CDR1 as SGHTA and CDR2 as FQGNSA. The CDR3 bases are TGTGCCAGCAGCTTCGGGACAGGGTACTCCTACGAGCAGTACTTC. This translates into CASSFGTGYSYEQYF.

The CDR3: CASSQGRVGGWGTEAFF. The DNA of the CDR3 is TGTGCCAGCAGCCAAGGTCGGGTAGGGGGCTGGGGCACTGAAGCTTTCTTT. The chain carries TRBV4-2 and TRBJ1-1, with 7 bases lining up with TRBD1. The length of the CDR3 is 17 residues. Germline CDR1 is LGHNA and CDR2 is YNFKEQ. J gave up 4 bases and V 1 base, and 12 bases lay outside the gene matches.

The chain couples TRBV7-2 to TRBJ2-1, with 9 bases that match TRBD2. Germline V CDR1 and CDR2: SGHTA, FQGNSA. The CDR3 totals 15 residues. V lost 2 bases and J lost 6; bases outside the gene matches: 5. The DNA for the CDR3 is TGTGCCAGCAGCTTATCTCTAGCGGGGTCCAATGAGCAGTTCTTC. Protein product: CASSLSLAGSNEQFF.

This clone was counted a single time. CDR3 DNA: TGTGCCAGCAGCACAGGGACAGGCGGAGAGCAGTACTTC. It translates to CASSTGTGGEQYF. The V call is TRBV7-2, the J call TRBJ2-7; 8 positions agree with TRBD1. Germline-derived CDR1 and CDR2 are SGHTA and FQGNSA. The V gene end was trimmed by 5 bases and the J gene end by 7 bases; junction bases not matched to a gene: 7. This CDR3 comprises 13 residues.

The chain joins TRBV6-1 to TRBJ1-1; D is perhaps TRBD1 (5 bases). Between the trimmed V and J ends, which lost 7 bases and 1 base, there was a span of 16 bases. CDR1 and CDR2 (germline): MNHNS, SASEGT. The CDR3 is 15 amino acids. The CDR3 coding sequence is TGTGCCAGCATCCCGGGGAGGGGTCGGAACACTGAAGCTTTCTTT. It codes for CASIPGRGRNTEAFF.

The chain uses TRBV6-5 and TRBJ1-6, with D possibly being TRBD1 (5 bases). The V end lost 7 bases, the J end lost 7 bases, and 17 bases lay between the germline ends. Germline CDR1 and CDR2: MNHEY and SVGAGI. CDR3 length: 15 residues. The CDR3 is CASTRGRPGNSPLHF. In DNA, the CDR3 is TGTGCCAGCACCCGAGGCAGACCAGGGAATTCACCCCTCCACTTT.

This rearrangement joins TRBV6-6 to TRBJ2-1; D is perhaps TRBD1 (5 bases). The ends were cut back, 8 bases at V and 4 bases at J, with 12 bases in the middle. The CDR3 is 13 amino acids. Germline V gene data show CDR1 as MNHNY and CDR2 as SVGAGI (reference sequence). The CDR3 loop reads CASRPQGYNEQFF. CDR3 DNA sequence: TGTGCCAGCCGGCCTCAGGGTTACAATGAGCAGTTCTTC.

The V gene is TRBV5-1, the J gene TRBJ1-1; maybe TRBD1 (5 bases). CDR1 and CDR2 (germline): SGHRS, YFSETQ. V lost 4 bases and J 1 base, leaving 8 bases between the germline ends. CDR3 size: 13 residues. This CDR3 reads CASSAGGNTEAFF. Here the CDR3 DNA reads TGCGCCAGCAGCGCCGGGGGGAACACTGAAGCTTTCTTT. The variable domain in full, with the rest retrieved from reference TRBV5-1 and TRBJ1-1, is KAGVTQTPRYLIKTRGQQVTLSCSPISGHRSVSWYQQTPGQGLQFLFEYFSETQRNKGNFPGRFSGRQFSNSRSEMNVSTLELGDSALYLCASSAGGNTEAFFGQGTRLTVV.

The genes are TRBV5-8 and TRBJ2-7; D is perhaps TRBD1 (7 bases). CDR1 is SGHTS, CDR2 YDEGEE, per germline. The CDR3 contains 15 residues. Trimming shortened V by 5 bases and J by 0 bases, and 15 bases separated the two germline ends. The CDR3 loop is CASSRRGTVSYEQYF. The CDR3 DNA reads TGTGCCAGCAGTCGTCGGGGGACAGTCTCCTACGAGCAGTACTTC.

The V gene is TRBV19, the J gene TRBJ2-7; the match to TRBD1 covers 9 bases. V shed 5 bases, J shed 7 bases, and the junction held 6 bases outside the gene matches. The CDR3 has 13 amino acids. Germline CDR1 and CDR2: LNHDA and SQIVND (reference sequence). The CDR3 reads CASSVQGASEQYF. The CDR3 nucleotides read TGTGCCAGTAGTGTACAGGGGGCTAGTGAGCAGTACTTC.

The V and J genes are TRBV15 and TRBJ1-2; 9 nucleotides match TRBD1. V shed 3 bases and J 4 bases; nucleotides not matched to a gene: 12. The CDR3 extends over 17 amino acids. Germline V CDR1 and CDR2: LNHNV, YYDKDF (reference sequence). This chain's CDR3 is CATSSYLRDRASYGYTF. The CDR3 DNA is TGTGCCACCAGCAGCTACCTCCGGGACAGGGCCTCCTATGGCTACACCTTC.

The chain employs TRBV7-2 and TRBJ2-5; possibly TRBD1 for D (6 bases). Gene TRBJ2-7 matches the end of the DNA better, so the J call may be wrong. Germline CDR1 SGHTA, CDR2 FQGNSA. CDR3 length: 14 residues. The CDR3 sequence: CASSETGSSYEQYF. The CDR3 nucleotides are TGTGCCAGCAGCGAGACAGGAAGCTCCTACGAGCAGTACTTC.